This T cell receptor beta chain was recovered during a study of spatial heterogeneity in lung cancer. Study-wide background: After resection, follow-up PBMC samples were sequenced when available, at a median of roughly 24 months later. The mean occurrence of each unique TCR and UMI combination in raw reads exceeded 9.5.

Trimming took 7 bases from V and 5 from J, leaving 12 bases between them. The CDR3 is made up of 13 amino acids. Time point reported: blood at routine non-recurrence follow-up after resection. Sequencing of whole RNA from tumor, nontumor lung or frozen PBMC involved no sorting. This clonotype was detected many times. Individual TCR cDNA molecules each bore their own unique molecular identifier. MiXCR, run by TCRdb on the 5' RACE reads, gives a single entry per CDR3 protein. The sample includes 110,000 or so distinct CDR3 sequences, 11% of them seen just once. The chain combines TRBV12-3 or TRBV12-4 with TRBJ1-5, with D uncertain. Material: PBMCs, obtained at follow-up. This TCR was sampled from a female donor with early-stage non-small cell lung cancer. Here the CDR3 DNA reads TGTGCCAGCACCCGGGATAGGGATCAGCCCCAGCATTTT. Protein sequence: CASTRDRDQPQHF.